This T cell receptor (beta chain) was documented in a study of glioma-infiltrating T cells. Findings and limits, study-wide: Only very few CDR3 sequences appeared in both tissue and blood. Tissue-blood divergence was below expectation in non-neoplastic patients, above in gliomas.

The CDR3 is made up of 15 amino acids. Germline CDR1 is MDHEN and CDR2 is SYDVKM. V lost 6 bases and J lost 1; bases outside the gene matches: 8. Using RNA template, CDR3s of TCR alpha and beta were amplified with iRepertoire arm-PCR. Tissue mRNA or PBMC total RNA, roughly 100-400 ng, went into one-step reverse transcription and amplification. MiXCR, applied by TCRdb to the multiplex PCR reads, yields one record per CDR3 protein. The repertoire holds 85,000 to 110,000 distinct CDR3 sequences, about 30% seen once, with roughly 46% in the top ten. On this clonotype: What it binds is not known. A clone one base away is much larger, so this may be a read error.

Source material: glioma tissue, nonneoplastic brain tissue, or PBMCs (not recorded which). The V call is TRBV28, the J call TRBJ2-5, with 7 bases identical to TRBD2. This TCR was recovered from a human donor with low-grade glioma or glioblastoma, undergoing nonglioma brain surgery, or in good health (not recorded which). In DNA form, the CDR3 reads TGTGCCAGCAGCAAACTTGGACTAGGCCAAGAGACCCAGTACTTC. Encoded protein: CASSKLGLGQETQYF. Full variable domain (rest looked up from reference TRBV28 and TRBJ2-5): DVKVTQSSRYLVKRTGEKVFLECVQDMDHENMFWYRQDPGLGLRLIYFSYDVKMKEKGDIPEGYSVSREKKERFSLILESASTNQTSMYLCASSKLGLGQETQYFGPGTRLLVL.